These 9 T cell receptor beta chains were all obtained from the same sample, sequenced in a study of blood T cell repertoires in COVID-19. The assay was immunoSEQ multiplex PCR, and TCRdb's table has in-frame clones only and misses some. This sample has over 100,000 clones; roughly 86% occur once, and the top ten carry 3.5% to 4.5%. The source material was peripheral blood. These receptors all stem from a man in his forties or fifties with acute or convalescent COVID-19.

V is TRBV30 and J is TRBJ2-7, with 8 bases that match TRBD1. The length of the CDR3 is 18 residues. The ends lost 1 base at V and 3 bases at J; junction bases unmatched: 17. Germline V gene sequence: CDR1 GTSNPN, CDR2 SVGIG (reference sequence). CDR3 loop: CAWSALDGGTGALYEQYF. In DNA, the CDR3 is TGTGCCTGGAGTGCCCTAGACGGCGGGACAGGAGCCCTCTACGAGCAGTACTTC.

This chain joins TRBV14 and TRBJ1-1; 7 bases are shared with TRBD1. The CDR3 runs to 13 residues. J gave up 6 bases and V 1 base, and 2 bases lay outside the gene matches. Germline assignment: CDR1 SGHDN and CDR2 FVKESK. DNA for the CDR3: TGTGCCAGCAGCCAAGGGGGGACAGCTGAAGCTTTCTTT. It codes for CASSQGGTAEAFF. The variable domain in full, completed from reference TRBV14 and TRBJ1-1, reads EAGVTQFPSHSVIEKGQTVTLRCDPISGHDNLYWYRRVMGKEIKFLLHFVKESKQDESGMPNNRFLAERTGGTYSTLKVQPAELEDSGVYFCASSQGGTAEAFFGQGTRLTVV.

The rearrangement joins TRBV3-1 (or the pseudogene TRBV3-2) to TRBJ1-5; D gene ambiguous. The V and J ends lost 3 bases and 1 base respectively, with 7 bases between them. The germline gives CDR1 LGHDT, CDR2 YNNKEL (reference sequence). CDR3 length: 14 amino acids. Written as DNA, the CDR3 is TGTGCCAGCAGCCACGGGGTAAGCAATCAGCCCCAGCATTTT. Translating it yields CASSHGVSNQPQHF.

V gene TRBV24-1 combines with J gene TRBJ2-3; tentatively, D is TRBD2 (6 bases). The germline V gene has CDR1 KGHDR and CDR2 SFDVKD. Trimming cost V 4 bases and J 5 bases, with 12 bases left between them. CDR3 size: 14 residues. This CDR3 is CATSDRRGGDTQYF. The CDR3 DNA is TGTGCCACCAGTGACCGCCGGGGAGGAGATACGCAGTATTTT.

This chain uses TRBV20-1 with TRBJ1-2; perhaps TRBD1 as D (6 bases). Trimming stripped 3 bases from V and 0 bases from J, with 14 bases between. The CDR3 extends over 15 amino acids. The germline CDR1 and CDR2 sequences are DFQATT and SNEGSKA (reference sequence). In DNA form, the CDR3 reads TGCAGTGCTAGTATTCGGACAGACTCTAACTATGGCTACACCTTC. Protein sequence: CSASIRTDSNYGYTF.

The V call is TRBV19, the J call TRBJ1-2, with 8 bases aligning to TRBD1. Germline lookup yields CDR1 LNHDA and CDR2 SQIVND (reference sequence). The CDR3 spans 14 residues. V lost 3 bases and J lost 3; bases outside the gene matches: 3. The CDR3 loop reads CASSIDRGDYGYTF. In nucleotides, the CDR3 is TGTGCCAGTAGTATTGACAGGGGAGACTATGGCTACACCTTC.

About this clone: Relative to the germline gene, one junction end is altered; a read error may explain this. The chain uses TRBV3-1 (or the pseudogene TRBV3-2) and TRBJ1-2; 7 nucleotides agree with TRBD1. In germline, CDR1 is LGHDT, CDR2 YNNKEL (reference sequence). The CDR3 spans 11 residues. CDR3 nucleotides: TGTGCCAGCAGCCGCGGCCGGGACAGCATATTC. Its protein product is CASSRGRDSIF.

This sequence joins TRBV11-2 and TRBJ1-1; tentative D call: TRBD1 (6 bases). The V gene lost 5 bases and the J gene lost 2 bases, with 12 bases spanning the gap. The CDR3 consists of 14 residues. The germline V gene encodes CDR1 SGHAT and CDR2 FQNNGV. The CDR3 region is CASSVQGQNTEAFF. The CDR3 coding sequence is TGTGCCAGCAGCGTCCAGGGACAAAACACTGAAGCTTTCTTT. The entire variable domain, with the rest obtained from reference TRBV11-2 and TRBJ1-1, is as follows: EAGVAQSPRYKIIEKRQSVAFWCNPISGHATLYWYQQILGQGPKLLIQFQNNGVVDDSQLPKDRFSAERLKGVDSTLKIQPAKLEDSAVYLCASSVQGQNTEAFFGQGTRLTVV.

The chain employs TRBV10-3 and TRBJ2-7; perhaps TRBD1 as D (6 bases). Per germline, CDR1 ENHRY and CDR2 SYGVKD. CDR3 length: 15 amino acids. V was cut by 0 bases and J by 0 bases, with 9 bases left in between. The CDR3 DNA sequence: TGTGCCATCAGTGAGTCGTGGACAGACTCCTACGAGCAGTACTTC. This encodes CAISESWTDSYEQYF.